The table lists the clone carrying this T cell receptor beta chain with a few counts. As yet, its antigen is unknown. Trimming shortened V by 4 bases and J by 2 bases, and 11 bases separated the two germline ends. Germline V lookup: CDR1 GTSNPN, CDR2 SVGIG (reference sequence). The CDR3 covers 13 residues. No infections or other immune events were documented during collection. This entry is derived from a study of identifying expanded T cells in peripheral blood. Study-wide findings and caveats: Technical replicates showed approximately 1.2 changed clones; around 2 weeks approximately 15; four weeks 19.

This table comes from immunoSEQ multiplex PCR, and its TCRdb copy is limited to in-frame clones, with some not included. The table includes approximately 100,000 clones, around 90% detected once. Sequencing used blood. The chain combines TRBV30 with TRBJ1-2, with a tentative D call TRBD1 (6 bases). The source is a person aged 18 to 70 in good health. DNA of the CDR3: TGTGCCTGGACGGGGCAGGGGAACTATGGCTACACCTTC. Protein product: CAWTGQGNYGYTF.